The clone carrying this T cell receptor beta chain has at least ten counts. This specimen belongs to a study of early T cells in non-severe SARS-CoV-2 infection. This CDR3 spans 15 amino acids. V was trimmed by 5 bases and J by 4 bases, leaving 14 bases between them. Unique molecular identifier tags were affixed to discrete cDNA molecules. TCRdb re-called the 5' RACE reads with MiXCR, one entry per CDR3 protein. The table records about 98,000 distinct CDR3 sequences, roughly 11% of them present only once. This chain links TRBV12-3 or TRBV12-4 with TRBJ1-4; D remains ambiguous. Sequencing was performed on whole blood. This clonotype was sampled from an adult who was a healthcare worker with PCR-confirmed SARS-CoV-2 infection or an uninfected control (not recorded which). CDR3 protein: CASSKGDRSNEKLFF. In DNA form, the CDR3 reads TGTGCCAGCAGTAAGGGTGATAGGAGTAATGAAAAACTGTTTTTT.